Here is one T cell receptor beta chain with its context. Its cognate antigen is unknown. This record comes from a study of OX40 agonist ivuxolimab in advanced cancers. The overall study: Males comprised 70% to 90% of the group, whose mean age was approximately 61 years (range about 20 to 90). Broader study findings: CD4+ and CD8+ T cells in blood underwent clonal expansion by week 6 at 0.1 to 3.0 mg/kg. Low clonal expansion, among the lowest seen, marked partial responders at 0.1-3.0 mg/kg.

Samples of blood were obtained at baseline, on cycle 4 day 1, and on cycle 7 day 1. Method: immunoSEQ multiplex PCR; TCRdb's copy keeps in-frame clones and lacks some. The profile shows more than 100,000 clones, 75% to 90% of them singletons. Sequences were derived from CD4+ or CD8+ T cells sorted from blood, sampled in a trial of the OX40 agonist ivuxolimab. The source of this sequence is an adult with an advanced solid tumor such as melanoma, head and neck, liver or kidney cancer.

CDR3 residues: CASSTAQGPDTQYF. The CDR3 region has the DNA TGTGCCAGCAGCACAGCGCAGGGACCCGATACGCAGTATTTT. The J gene is TRBJ2-3, the V gene TRBV28; D tentatively reads TRBD1 or TRBD2 (5 bases each). V lost 6 bases and J lost 6, with 16 bases in between. This CDR3 has 14 residues. Germline lookup yields CDR1 MDHEN and CDR2 SYDVKM.